The 27 T cell receptor beta chains below come from one sample, sequenced in a study of preoperative IRX-2 immunotherapy in early breast cancer. Sequenced by immunoSEQ multiplex PCR; TCRdb stores in-frame clones only, minus some. The sample yields tens of thousands of clones, approximately 96% seen once. Treatment described: preoperative locoregional IRX-2 cytokine immunotherapy. The sequences come from tumor tissue, collected after IRX-2 immunotherapy. The origin of the receptors is a human donor with breast cancer.

CDR3: CASSVSAVGNQPQHF. CDR3 DNA sequence: TGTGCCAGCAGCGTATCGGCCGTCGGCAATCAGCCCCAGCATTTT. This rearrangement joins TRBV9 to TRBJ1-5; no reliable D call. The V gene's germline CDR1 is SGDLS and CDR2 YYNGEE. Trimming shortened V by 1 base and J by 2 bases, and 10 bases separated the two germline ends. The CDR3 sequence is 15 residues long.

For the CDR3, the DNA is TGTGCCACCAGCAGAGAATATGGGGGGAACTATGGCTACACCTTC. Its protein product is CATSREYGGNYGYTF. V and J are TRBV15 and TRBJ1-2, with D tentatively TRBD1 (5 bases). Germline loops: CDR1 LNHNV, CDR2 YYDKDF (reference sequence). There are 15 residues in the CDR3. Trimming took 0 bases from V and 2 from J, leaving 10 bases between them.

The gene calls are TRBV5-1 and TRBJ2-4; TRBD2 is a possible D gene (7 bases). CDR3 length: 17 amino acids. Trimming shortened V by 3 bases and J by 6 bases, and 22 bases separated the two germline ends. CDR1 and CDR2 from the germline V gene are SGHRS and YFSETQ. CDR3: CASSSNQLTGGGNIQYF. CDR3 DNA: TGCGCCAGCAGCTCGAACCAGTTGACAGGCGGGGGAAACATTCAGTACTTC. Together with reference TRBV5-1 and TRBJ2-4, the CDR3 gives the full variable domain: KAGVTQTPRYLIKTRGQQVTLSCSPISGHRSVSWYQQTPGQGLQFLFEYFSETQRNKGNFPGRFSGRQFSNSRSEMNVSTLELGDSALYLCASSSNQLTGGGNIQYFGAGTRLSVL.

The chain uses TRBV27 and TRBJ2-3, with D possibly being TRBD2 (5 bases). V was pared by 3 bases and J by 1 base, with 8 bases between. The CDR3 is made up of 14 amino acids. The germline gives CDR1 MNHEY, CDR2 SMNVEV (reference sequence). The CDR3: CASSFDYGTDTQYF. Here the CDR3 DNA reads TGTGCCAGCAGTTTTGACTACGGCACAGATACGCAGTATTTT.

The V gene is TRBV29-1, the J gene TRBJ2-7; 7 positions agree with TRBD2. After removal of 7 bases from V and 6 bases from J, the junction contained 12 bases not matched to a gene. The germline CDR1 and CDR2 sequences are SQVTM and ANQGSEA. This CDR3 comprises 13 residues. As DNA, the CDR3 is TGCAGCGCTACGCGGGAGTTAGTAAGCGAGCAGTACTTC. The encoded protein is CSATRELVSEQYF.

Only a few counts were recorded for this clone. The CDR3 sequence: CASSVTGAGDEQYF. CDR3 in DNA: TGTGCCAGCAGTGTAACCGGAGCTGGGGACGAGCAGTACTTC. J is TRBJ2-7 and V is TRBV6-4; no firm D call. This CDR3 is built from 14 residues. The germline V gene has CDR1 MRHNA and CDR2 SNTAGT. V lost 4 bases and J 5 bases, leaving 15 bases between the germline ends.

The chain uses TRBV6-1 and TRBJ2-7; D not resolved. This CDR3 has 17 amino acids. The V end lost 0 bases, the J end lost 3 bases, and 18 bases lay between the germline ends. Germline lookup yields CDR1 MNHNS and CDR2 SASEGT. CDR3 in amino acids: CASSEALLVVSRYEQYF. The CDR3 DNA sequence: TGTGCCAGCAGTGAAGCGCTTCTGGTTGTCAGCCGCTACGAGCAGTACTTC.

This chain connects TRBV2 to TRBJ2-3, with 9 bases identical to TRBD1. V trimming: 8 bases; J trimming: 2 bases; junction bases outside the gene matches: 5. This CDR3 contains 14 residues. Per the germline V gene, CDR1 is SNHLY and CDR2 is FYNNEI. The CDR3 sequence is CASGGQGFTDTQYF. CDR3 nucleotide sequence: TGTGCCAGCGGAGGACAGGGGTTCACAGATACGCAGTATTTT.

This chain joins TRBV7-3 and TRBJ2-1; TRBD2 matches at 10 bases. V lost 3 bases, J lost 9 bases, and 5 bases stayed unmatched. The V gene's germline CDR1 is SGHTA and CDR2 FQGTGA. This CDR3 has 14 amino acids. The DNA of the CDR3 is TGTGCCAGCAGCTTCCTAGCGGGGGCTTCTGAGCAGTTCTTC. This gives the protein CASSFLAGASEQFF. Full variable domain (rest looked up from reference TRBV7-3 and TRBJ2-1): GAGVSQTPSNKVTEKGKYVELRCDPISGHTALYWYRQSLGQGPEFLIYFQGTGAADDSGLPNDRFFAVRPEGSVSTLKIQRTERGDSAVYLCASSFLAGASEQFFGPGTRLTVL.

V and J are TRBV11-2 and TRBJ2-2; D may be TRBD1 (6 bases). Trimming pared 5 bases from V and 6 bases from J, leaving 19 bases between. The germline V gene encodes CDR1 SGHAT and CDR2 FQNNGV. CDR3 length equals 16 residues. The CDR3 spells CASSVPPAGTPGELFF. CDR3 nucleotides: TGTGCCAGCAGCGTCCCCCCCGCCGGGACACCCGGGGAGCTGTTTTTT.

The chain carries TRBV13 and TRBJ2-1, with 8 bases matching TRBD2. Germline V lookup: CDR1 PRHDT, CDR2 FYEKMQ (reference sequence). The junction had 4 bases not matched to a gene; V was cut back by 4 bases and J by 2 bases. CDR3 size: 15 residues. CDR3 nucleotide sequence: TGTGCCAGCAGCTCGGGGGGGCTGGCCTACAATGAGCAGTTCTTC. It yields the protein CASSSGGLAYNEQFF.

The chain recombines TRBV5-4 with TRBJ1-1; D gene ambiguous. This CDR3 is 14 amino acids long. Germline V CDR1 and CDR2: SGHNT, YYREEE (reference sequence). Trimming removed 4 bases from V and 10 bases from J, with 20 bases in between. CDR3 DNA sequence: TGTGCCAGCAGCCCCTCCCCCCCGCAGAGAGGAGCTTTCTTT. This translates into CASSPSPPQRGAFF.

The gene calls are TRBV5-1 and TRBJ2-1, with TRBD2 as a possible D gene (6 bases). V was pared by 3 bases and J by 5 bases, with 18 bases between. CDR1 and CDR2 (germline): SGHRS, YFSETQ. The CDR3 has 16 residues. CDR3 amino acids: CASSSLSGAGNNEQFF. Here the CDR3 DNA reads TGCGCCAGCAGCTCCCTCTCGGGAGCGGGCAACAATGAGCAGTTCTTC.

The chain's CDR3 is CASSPDRGPYNEQFF. CDR3 nucleotide sequence: TGTGCCAGCAGCCCCGACAGGGGCCCCTACAATGAGCAGTTCTTC. The rearrangement links TRBV7-3 to TRBJ2-1, with 8 bases fitting TRBD1. V gave up 5 bases and J gave up 2 bases; unmatched junction bases: 5. CDR1 and CDR2 from the germline V gene are SGHTA and FQGTGA. This CDR3 has 15 residues.

This clone was seen just once. This sequence joins TRBV2 and TRBJ2-5, with D perhaps TRBD1 or TRBD2 (6 bases each). The J call may be wrong; the DNA end is better matched by TRBJ2-7. Germline CDR1 is SNHLY and CDR2 is FYNNEI. The CDR3 has 14 residues. The CDR3 protein is CASTGALLPHEQYF. Here the CDR3 DNA reads TGTGCCAGCACGGGGGCCCTCCTACCCCACGAGCAGTACTTC.

The genes are TRBV9 and TRBJ2-1; 10 nucleotides agree with TRBD2. CDR3 size: 15 residues. Germline loops: CDR1 SGDLS, CDR2 YYNGEE. With V trimmed by 0 bases and J by 6 bases, 3 bases remained unmatched. The CDR3 sequence is CASSVEGLALNEQFF. The CDR3 bases are TGTGCCAGCAGCGTAGAGGGACTAGCGCTCAATGAGCAGTTCTTC.

This clone has only one observation. The chain recombines TRBV5-6 with TRBJ1-5; D gene unclear. Trimming stripped 0 bases from V and 4 bases from J, with 2 bases between. The CDR3 is made up of 12 amino acids. Germline assignment: CDR1 SGHDT and CDR2 YYEEEE. CDR3 amino acids: CASSLANQPQHF. The CDR3 DNA sequence: TGTGCCAGCAGCTTGGCTAATCAGCCCCAGCATTTT. The full variable domain, with the rest looked up from reference TRBV5-6 and TRBJ1-5, is DAGVTQSPTHLIKTRGQQVTLRCSPKSGHDTVSWYQQALGQGPQFIFQYYEEEERQRGNFPDRFSGHQFPNYSSELNVNALLLGDSALYLCASSLANQPQHFGDGTRLSIL.

The chain uses TRBV19 and TRBJ2-5; D possibly corresponds to TRBD1 (5 bases). The germline CDR1 and CDR2 sequences are LNHDA and SQIVND (reference sequence). CDR3 length: 14 residues. The V gene lost 2 bases and the J gene lost 1 base, with 8 bases spanning the gap. For the CDR3, the DNA is TGTGCCAGTAGTATACCCCAGGGCCAAGAGACCCAGTACTTC. Protein sequence: CASSIPQGQETQYF.

V gene TRBV6-6 combines with J gene TRBJ2-7, with a tentative D call TRBD2 (6 bases). Trimming cost V 4 bases and J 6 bases, with 16 bases left between them. Germline V gene sequence: CDR1 MNHNY, CDR2 SVGAGI (reference sequence). The CDR3 is 14 amino acids. The CDR3 region is CASSSTAAGLEQYF. CDR3 coding DNA: TGTGCCAGCAGTTCCACCGCGGCGGGGCTCGAGCAGTACTTC.

This clone was picked up a small number of times. V and J are TRBV4-1 and TRBJ1-4, with TRBD1 matching 9 bases. The ends lost 0 bases at V and 7 bases at J; junction bases unmatched: 6. Germline V gene sequence: CDR1 MGHRA, CDR2 YSYEKL. The CDR3 length is 16 residues. As DNA, the CDR3 is TGCGCCAGCAGCCAAGATGAAGGGACAGGGAGTGAAAAACTGTTTTTT. The encoded protein is CASSQDEGTGSEKLFF.

The chain recombines TRBV6-5 with TRBJ2-7, with 10 bases identical to TRBD2. Losses at the gene ends were 5 bases for V and 0 bases for J; bases not matched to a gene: 4. The CDR3 runs 15 residues. CDR1 MNHEY and CDR2 SVGAGI come from the germline V gene. The CDR3 nucleotides are TGTGCCAGCAGTGGATCTAGCGGGGGCTCCTACGAGCAGTACTTC. Its protein product is CASSGSSGGSYEQYF.

This clone has just one count. J is TRBJ1-6 and V is TRBV5-1; TRBD1 matches at 7 bases. V dropped 0 bases and J dropped 7; count of bases not matched to a gene: 4. Germline CDR1 SGHRS, CDR2 YFSETQ. The CDR3 is made up of 15 amino acids. CDR3 coding DNA: TGCGCCAGCAGCTTGGTGACAGGGCAGAATTCACCCCTCCACTTT. This translates into CASSLVTGQNSPLHF. Full variable domain (missing parts from reference TRBV5-1 and TRBJ1-6): KAGVTQTPRYLIKTRGQQVTLSCSPISGHRSVSWYQQTPGQGLQFLFEYFSETQRNKGNFPGRFSGRQFSNSRSEMNVSTLELGDSALYLCASSLVTGQNSPLHFGNGTRLTVT.

V is TRBV28 and J is TRBJ1-5; weak D call: TRBD1 (5 bases). The V end was cut by 3 bases, the J end by 2 bases, with 11 bases between. The germline gives CDR1 MDHEN, CDR2 SYDVKM. The CDR3 loop spans 15 amino acids. Written as DNA, the CDR3 is TGTGCCAGCAGTTTTCCGGGGGGGGGCAATCAGCCCCAGCATTTT. This codes for CASSFPGGGNQPQHF.

This clone was seen a single time. The rearrangement links TRBV18 to TRBJ2-7; 9 bases map to TRBD2. Germline V CDR1 and CDR2: KGHSH, LQKENI. The CDR3 sequence is 14 residues long. The V and J ends lost 1 base and 2 bases, in that order; junction bases with no gene match: 0. CDR3 coding DNA: TGTGCCAGCTCACCACGACTAGCGGCCTACGAGCAGTACTTC. This sequence encodes CASSPRLAAYEQYF.

The genes are TRBV6-5 and TRBJ2-5, with D possibly called TRBD1 or TRBD2 (5 bases each). The germline V gene has CDR1 MNHEY and CDR2 SVGAGI. The CDR3 consists of 15 residues. Trimming cost V 7 bases and J 1 base, with 16 bases left between them. In DNA, the CDR3 is TGTGCCAGCAAGCACCAGGGACGAGTCCAAGAGACCCAGTACTTC. This sequence encodes CASKHQGRVQETQYF.

This chain connects TRBV5-4 to TRBJ2-7; 9 bases line up with TRBD1. The CDR3 length is 14 residues. Germline CDR1 and CDR2: SGHNT and YYREEE (reference sequence). After removal of 5 bases from V and 5 bases from J, the junction contained 8 bases not matched to a gene. The CDR3 loop is CASRNPGQGHEQYF. The CDR3 bases are TGTGCCAGCAGAAATCCGGGACAGGGCCACGAGCAGTACTTC.

J is TRBJ2-1 and V is TRBV29-1, with 13 bases aligning to TRBD2. The CDR3 extends over 12 amino acids. V lost 6 bases, J lost 10 bases, and 3 bases stayed unmatched. Germline V gene data show CDR1 as SQVTM and CDR2 as ANQGSEA. This CDR3 is CSVGLAGWEQFF. In nucleotides, the CDR3 is TGCAGCGTGGGACTAGCGGGATGGGAGCAGTTCTTC.